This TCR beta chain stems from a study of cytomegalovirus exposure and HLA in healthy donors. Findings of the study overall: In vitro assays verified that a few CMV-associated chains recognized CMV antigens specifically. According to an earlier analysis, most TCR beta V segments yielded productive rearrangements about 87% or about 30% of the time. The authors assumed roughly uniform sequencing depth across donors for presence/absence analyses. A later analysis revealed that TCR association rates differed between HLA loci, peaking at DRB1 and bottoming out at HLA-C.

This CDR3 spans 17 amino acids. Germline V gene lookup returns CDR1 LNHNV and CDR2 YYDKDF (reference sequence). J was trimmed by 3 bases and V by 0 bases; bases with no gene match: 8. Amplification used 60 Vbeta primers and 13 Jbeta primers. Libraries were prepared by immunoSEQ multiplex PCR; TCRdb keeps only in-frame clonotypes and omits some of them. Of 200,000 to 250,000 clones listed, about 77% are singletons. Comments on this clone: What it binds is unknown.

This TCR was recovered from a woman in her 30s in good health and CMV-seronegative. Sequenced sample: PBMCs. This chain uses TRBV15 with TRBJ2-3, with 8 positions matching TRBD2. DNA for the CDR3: TGTGCCACCAGCAGAGATTTTGCGGGGGGACCTACAGATACGCAGTATTTT. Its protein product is CATSRDFAGGPTDTQYF.